This T cell receptor beta chain was documented in a study of Graves' ophthalmopathy and Graves' hyperthyroidism. Turning to the study itself: Stable hyperthyroidism denotes an absence of ophthalmopathy throughout 18 months of follow-up. Study-wide points: A model of 13 signatures distinguished ophthalmopathy from stable hyperthyroidism at about 86% sensitivity and about 80% specificity. This model predicted ophthalmopathy progression (sensitivity 65% to 71%, specificity 72% to 85%).

This clonotype was detected many times. No antigen is known for it. From RNA, the CDR3 regions of TCR beta chains were amplified and sequenced. The authors performed first-round RT-PCR with HTBI primers and then a second-round multiplex PCR. One entry per CDR3 protein results from TCRdb running MiXCR on the multiplex PCR reads. The data show 450,000 to 600,000 distinct CDR3 sequences, with just under 40% seen just once and 3.5% to 4.5% held by the top ten. The sequenced sample was peripheral blood or thyroid tissue (not recorded which). This sequence was found in an adult man with Graves' hyperthyroidism.

This chain's CDR3 is CANRVSVGQPQHF. The DNA for the CDR3 is TGTGCCAACAGGGTTTCGGTAGGACAGCCCCAGCATTTT. This chain connects TRBV5-8 to TRBJ1-5, with D perhaps TRBD1 (6 bases). The germline V and J ends were trimmed by 9 bases and 7 bases, with 17 bases remaining between them. The germline V gene encodes CDR1 SGHTS and CDR2 YDEGEE. The CDR3 length is 13 residues.